The 2 T cell receptor beta chains presented below share a single source sample, sequenced in a study of tumor-infiltrating lymphocytes in primary liver carcinoma. cDNA specific to TCR beta was made from 500 ng of total RNA, with a constant-region primer employed for priming. TCR beta libraries came from three nested multiplex PCR rounds using slightly modified ARM-PCR. Two initial PCR rounds of roughly 10 cycles each paired TRBV1-TRBV30 forward primers with a C-beta reverse primer. Using its own MiXCR run on the multiplex PCR reads, TCRdb lists one record per CDR3 protein. The data contain about 50,000 distinct CDR3 sequences, around 77% of them singletons. The tissue used was unsorted bulk material of roughly 17-32 mg. RNA and DNA were co-extracted from it with the AllPrep DNA/RNA mini kit. Sequenced sample: liver tumor tissue from sampling region 5. Subset reported: tumor region T5, tumor centre. The receptors come from a man aged 40-55 years with primary liver carcinoma and hepatitis B virus infection.

This clonotype was seen at least ten times. This chain uses TRBV9 with TRBJ2-1; 12 bases agree with TRBD2. Trimming cost V 4 bases and J 7 bases; bases outside gene matches: 9. There are 16 residues in the CDR3. CDR1 and CDR2 from the germline V gene are SGDLS and YYNGEE. The CDR3 coding sequence is TGTGCCAGCAGCTCCCGGACTAGCGGGACAAGAAATGAGCAGTTCTTC. Translation: CASSSRTSGTRNEQFF. Full variable domain (outside the CDR3, taken from reference TRBV9 and TRBJ2-1): DSGVTQTPKHLITATGQRVTLRCSPRSGDLSVYWYQQSLDQGLQFLIQYYNGEERAKGNILERFSAQQFPDLHSELNLSSLELGDSALYFCASSSRTSGTRNEQFFGPGTRLTVL.

With respect to this clonotype: One end of the junction is discordant with germline, which a read error may explain. The gene calls are TRBV11-3 and TRBJ1-1, with TRBD1 as a possible D gene (5 bases). The CDR3 consists of 13 residues. Germline values: CDR1 SGHNT, CDR2 YENEEA. The CDR3 here is CASSTGLNVEACF. CDR3 in DNA: TGTGCCAGCAGCACAGGTTTGAACGTTGAAGCTTGCTTT.